These 7 T cell receptor beta chains share one sample of origin, sequenced in a study of blood T cell repertoires in COVID-19. Data came from immunoSEQ multiplex PCR; TCRdb stores just in-frame clones and leaves some out. The top ten hold about 2.7% of the sample, which has 270,000 or so clones, 86% seen once. Sequenced input: PBMCs or T cells enriched from blood (not recorded which). These receptors originate from a woman younger than 30 who had recovered from COVID-19.

The gene calls are TRBV4-1 and TRBJ2-1; 13 nucleotides agree with TRBD2. J lost 7 bases, V lost 2 bases, and 17 bases had no gene match. The CDR3 runs 20 residues. Germline assignment: CDR1 MGHRA and CDR2 YSYEKL. CDR3 in amino acids: CASSQPGLAGVRMPENEQFF. CDR3 DNA sequence: TGCGCCAGCAGCCAACCCGGACTAGCGGGAGTTAGGATGCCTGAGAATGAGCAGTTCTTC.

V and J are TRBV6-5 and TRBJ2-3, with a weak D call TRBD2 (6 bases). V was pared by 6 bases and J by 2 bases, with 12 bases between. Germline V gene sequence: CDR1 MNHEY, CDR2 SVGAGI. This CDR3 comprises 14 residues. The CDR3 bases are TGTGCCAGCAGCCGCGGGGTTCTCACAGATACGCAGTATTTT. This gives the protein CASSRGVLTDTQYF.

The rearrangement joins TRBV10-2 to TRBJ2-7, with 7 bases lining up with TRBD1. This CDR3 comprises 15 residues. Germline loops: CDR1 WSHSY, CDR2 SAAADI. V shed 6 bases, J shed 4 bases, and the junction held 12 bases outside the gene matches. CDR3: CASRSGTDVSYEQYF. The CDR3 coding sequence is TGCGCCAGCAGATCCGGGACAGACGTAAGTTACGAGCAGTACTTC.

The J gene is TRBJ2-1, the V gene TRBV7-2; 7 nucleotides agree with TRBD2. CDR3 length equals 14 residues. J lost 3 bases, V lost 6 bases, and 5 bases had no gene match. Germline V gene sequence: CDR1 SGHTA, CDR2 FQGNSA. The CDR3 protein is CASRGGGSYNEQFF. The CDR3 DNA is TGTGCCAGCAGGGGCGGGGGAAGCTACAATGAGCAGTTCTTC.

V gene TRBV6-5 combines with J gene TRBJ2-7; TRBD2 matches 9 bases. The CDR3 has 15 residues. V shed 0 bases, J shed 3 bases, and the junction held 3 bases outside the gene matches. The germline CDR1 and CDR2 sequences are MNHEY and SVGAGI. CDR3 sequence reads: CASSYSAGGGYEQYF. In DNA, the CDR3 is TGTGCCAGCAGTTACTCGGCGGGAGGGGGCTACGAGCAGTACTTC.

This chain uses TRBV4-3 with TRBJ2-1, with 16 bases that match TRBD2. Germline V CDR1 and CDR2: LGHNA, YSLEER. CDR3 length equals 20 residues. J lost 2 bases, V lost 3 bases, and 10 bases had no gene match. The CDR3 spells CASSQKFGTSGGVAYNEQFF. The DNA for the CDR3 is TGCGCCAGCAGCCAGAAGTTCGGGACTAGCGGGGGGGTAGCCTACAATGAGCAGTTCTTC.

The CDR3 DNA reads TGTGCCAGCAGCTTACAGACAGGGAAGACCGGGGAGCTGTTTTTT. Translated: CASSLQTGKTGELFF. This chain uses TRBV7-9 with TRBJ2-2, with 7 bases that match TRBD1. Trimming cost V 2 bases and J 5 bases; bases outside gene matches: 5. This CDR3 is 15 amino acids long. From germline, CDR1 is SEHNR and CDR2 FQNEAQ (reference sequence).